This T cell receptor beta chain originates from a study of regulatory T cells in long-lasting Graves disease. General study results and limits: Under persistent disease, TRBV28, TRBJ1-2 and TRBJ2-5 were used preferentially.

Time point given: newly diagnosed GD, antithyroid drugs for less than 3 months. From PBMCs, RNA was extracted and then used to make the TCR library. Library construction for TCR beta used iRepertoire HTBI primers and Arm-PCR of CDR3 regions. MiXCR, run by TCRdb on the multiplex PCR reads, gives a single entry per CDR3 protein. The table records hundreds of thousands of distinct CDR3 sequences, about 13% of them present only once. Of note for this clonotype: As yet, its antigen is unknown.

The CDR3 length is 14 residues. V was clipped by 9 bases and J by 0 bases, with 8 bases between them. The germline CDR1 and CDR2 sequences are KGHDR and SFDVKD. The same data also went into a second study, on T cells in Graves' hyperthyroidism and ophthalmopathy. That study adds: TCR CDR3 underwent first-round RT-PCR with the HTBI primer set.

The rearrangement joins TRBV24-1 to TRBJ2-6; TRBD1 might be the D (5 bases). The sequencing here drew on peripheral blood mononuclear cells (PBMCs), taken at new diagnosis, from a patient treated with antithyroid drugs. This TCR was sampled from a man aged 25 to 40 with Graves disease. This chain's CDR3 is CATGAGSGANVLTF. In DNA form, the CDR3 reads TGTGCCACCGGGGCAGGCTCTGGGGCCAACGTCCTGACTTTC.